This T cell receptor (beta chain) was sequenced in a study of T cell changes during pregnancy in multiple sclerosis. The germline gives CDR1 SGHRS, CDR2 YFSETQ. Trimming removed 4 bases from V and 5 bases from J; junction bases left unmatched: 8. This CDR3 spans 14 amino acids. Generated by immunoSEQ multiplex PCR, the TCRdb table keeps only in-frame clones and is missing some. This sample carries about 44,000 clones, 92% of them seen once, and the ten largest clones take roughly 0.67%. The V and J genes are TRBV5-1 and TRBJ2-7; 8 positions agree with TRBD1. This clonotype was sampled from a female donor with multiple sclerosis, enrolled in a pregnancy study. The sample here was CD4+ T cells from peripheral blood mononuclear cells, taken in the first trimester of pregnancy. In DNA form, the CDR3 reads TGCGCCAGCAGCCCGGTCGACAGGGGAAACGAGCAGTACTTC. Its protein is CASSPVDRGNEQYF.